These 20 T cell receptor beta chains originate from one sample sequenced in a study of CD8 T cells in ankylosing spondylitis. TCRdb passed the 5' RACE reads through MiXCR, listing each CDR3 protein once. This table has hundreds of thousands of distinct CDR3 sequences, 17% appearing once. These receptors are not linked to any known antigen. Overall study findings and caveats: For ankylosing spondylitis blood, a TCR beta motif of under 10 highly homologous variants appeared characteristic.

Sequences were obtained from blood, either unsorted or a sorted T cell fraction (not recorded which). The origin of the receptors is a male donor with ankylosing spondylitis.

This clonotype was recorded many times. V usage is TRBV6-1 and J usage is TRBJ1-2, with 9 bases lining up with TRBD1. The CDR3 covers 14 residues. V lost 6 bases and J lost 8; bases outside the gene matches: 10. Germline V gene data show CDR1 as MNHNS and CDR2 as SASEGT. DNA of the CDR3: TGTGCCAGCAGGCGTCCGGGACAGGGTGGAGGCTACACCTTC. This sequence encodes CASRRPGQGGGYTF.

The chain has TRBV11-2 and TRBJ2-7; 7 bases agree with TRBD2. Germline V CDR1 and CDR2: SGHAT, FQNNGV. This CDR3 region has 14 residues. Losses at the gene ends were 6 bases for V and 0 bases for J; bases not matched to a gene: 5. The CDR3 DNA reads TGTGCCAGCAGGGGAGGGAGGAGCTCCTACGAGCAGTACTTC. It encodes CASRGGRSSYEQYF.

This clonotype has just a few counts. The chain couples TRBV12-3 or TRBV12-4 to TRBJ2-2; 12 nucleotides match TRBD2. The CDR3 runs to 18 residues. The junction had 10 bases not matched to a gene; V was cut back by 4 bases and J by 4 bases. The CDR3 bases are TGTGCCAGCAGTTCCCCCGCCGGACTAGCGGGGTCCACCGGGGAGCTGTTTTTT. Protein sequence: CASSSPAGLAGSTGELFF.

The chain couples TRBV6-1 to TRBJ1-2; 9 positions match TRBD1. The CDR3 runs 14 residues. V shed 6 bases and J 4 bases; nucleotides not matched to a gene: 6. CDR1 is MNHNS, CDR2 SASEGT, per germline. CDR3 protein: CASRTGGAGYGYTF. In DNA form, the CDR3 reads TGTGCCAGCAGAACAGGGGGCGCTGGCTATGGCTACACCTTC.

This clonotype was detected only a few times. V is TRBV6-1 and J is TRBJ2-2; 10 bases are shared with TRBD2. The junction had 3 bases not matched to a gene; V was cut back by 4 bases and J by 7 bases. The CDR3 is 14 amino acids. From germline, CDR1 is MNHNS and CDR2 SASEGT. This chain's CDR3 is CASSGTSGFGELFF. Written as DNA, the CDR3 is TGTGCCAGCAGTGGGACTAGCGGATTCGGGGAGCTGTTTTTT.

This clonotype was observed a few times. The chain combines TRBV20-1 with TRBJ1-6; 9 nucleotides agree with TRBD1. Losses at the gene ends were 3 bases for V and 7 bases for J; bases not matched to a gene: 4. Germline V CDR1 and CDR2: DFQATT, SNEGSKA (reference sequence). CDR3 size: 14 residues. The CDR3 DNA reads as TGCAGTGCTAGTGGGACAGGGATAAATTCACCCCTCCACTTT. Protein product: CSASGTGINSPLHF.

This clonotype was observed a few times. V is TRBV5-1 and J is TRBJ2-6; a possible D gene is TRBD1 (5 bases). V dropped 7 bases and J dropped 2 bases, with 28 bases sitting between them. Germline V gives CDR1 SGHRS, CDR2 YFSETQ. CDR3 length: 20 residues. CDR3 sequence reads: CASAPYVGRASTPGANVLTF. In nucleotides, the CDR3 is TGCGCCAGCGCCCCATATGTTGGCAGGGCATCAACTCCTGGGGCCAACGTCCTGACTTTC. Full variable domain (missing parts from reference TRBV5-1 and TRBJ2-6): KAGVTQTPRYLIKTRGQQVTLSCSPISGHRSVSWYQQTPGQGLQFLFEYFSETQRNKGNFPGRFSGRQFSNSRSEMNVSTLELGDSALYLCASAPYVGRASTPGANVLTFGAGSRLTVL.

This clonotype was picked up a small number of times. This chain connects TRBV6-2 or TRBV6-3 to TRBJ1-3; 7 bases align to TRBD1. Unmatched junction bases numbered 12, after V lost 0 bases and J lost 7 bases. Germline-derived CDR1 and CDR2 are MNHEY and SVGEGT. The CDR3 loop spans 17 amino acids. As DNA, the CDR3 is TGTGCCAGCAGTTACTCGATGGACAGGACATTCGGGAACACCATATATTTT. Translated: CASSYSMDRTFGNTIYF.

This clonotype was seen a handful of times. The chain is built from TRBV2 and TRBJ2-7; D call uncertain. V was pared by 2 bases and J by 0 bases, with 5 bases between. This CDR3 region has 13 residues. CDR1 is SNHLY, CDR2 FYNNEI, per germline. CDR3 amino acids: CASSEPNSYEQYF. In DNA, the CDR3 is TGTGCCAGCAGTGAACCCAACTCCTACGAGCAGTACTTC.

This clonotype was observed a handful of times. The chain uses TRBV11-1 and TRBJ1-1; D unresolved. CDR1 and CDR2 from the germline V gene are SGHAT and FQDESV (reference sequence). The V end was cut by 5 bases, the J end by 1 base, with 20 bases between. The length of the CDR3 is 17 residues. CDR3 coding DNA: TGTGCCAGCAGCCTCAACGGACCCACGGCGGGGAACACTGAAGCTTTCTTT. This codes for CASSLNGPTAGNTEAFF.

This clonotype was found many times. The V gene is TRBV5-1, the J gene TRBJ2-3, with 13 positions matching TRBD2. This CDR3 comprises 14 residues. The V and J ends lost 8 bases and 6 bases, in that order; junction bases with no gene match: 6. CDR1 is SGHRS and CDR2 is YFSETQ in the germline V gene. CDR3 sequence (DNA): TGCGCCAGTAGGACTAGCGGGAGAGGCGATACGCAGTATTTT. Translated: CASRTSGRGDTQYF.

This clonotype has a handful of counts. The V and J genes are TRBV20-1 and TRBJ1-5; D is perhaps TRBD1 (5 bases). V was trimmed by 4 bases and J by 4 bases, leaving 11 bases between them. The V gene's germline CDR1 is DFQATT and CDR2 SNEGSKA (reference sequence). The CDR3 sequence is 13 residues long. DNA of the CDR3: TGCAGTGCTATGGGGCGAATGAATCAGCCCCAGCATTTT. Encoded protein: CSAMGRMNQPQHF.

This clonotype showed up just a few times. The chain uses TRBV5-1 and TRBJ1-4, with D unclear. The V gene lost 4 bases and the J gene lost 0 bases, with 7 bases spanning the gap. CDR3 length: 14 residues. Germline V gives CDR1 SGHRS, CDR2 YFSETQ. CDR3: CASSILTTNEKLFF. DNA of the CDR3: TGCGCCAGCAGCATATTGACAACTAATGAAAAACTGTTTTTT.

The chain recombines TRBV7-2 with TRBJ1-1, with TRBD1 matching over 9 bases. CDR3 size: 17 residues. The trim removed 8 bases at V and 0 bases at J, leaving 13 bases unmatched. Germline CDR1 SGHTA, CDR2 FQGNSA. CDR3 sequence reads: CASLRGDRADMNTEAFF. The DNA for the CDR3 is TGTGCCAGCCTCCGCGGGGACAGGGCCGACATGAACACTGAAGCTTTCTTT.

This clonotype appeared a few times. The J gene is TRBJ1-1, the V gene TRBV6-1; a possible D gene is TRBD1 (6 bases). Germline values: CDR1 MNHNS, CDR2 SASEGT. The CDR3 covers 11 residues. V was cut by 11 bases and J by 6 bases, with 13 bases left in between. The CDR3 region is CAGVEGAEAFF. DNA of the CDR3: TGTGCCGGGGTGGAGGGGGCTGAAGCTTTCTTT.

A few counts support this clonotype. The chain carries TRBV4-2 and TRBJ2-1; 10 bases map to TRBD2. This CDR3 has 17 residues. The J segment lost 7 bases and the V segment lost 0 bases, leaving 9 bases of the junction unmatched. Germline V gene sequence: CDR1 LGHNA, CDR2 YNFKEQ. In DNA, the CDR3 is TGTGCCAGCAGCCAAGATCTTGTGTTAGCGGGGGGTAATGAGCAGTTCTTC. Encoded protein: CASSQDLVLAGGNEQFF.

Only a few counts were recorded for this clonotype. This sequence joins TRBV27 and TRBJ2-3; no clear D gene. Germline V gene data show CDR1 as MNHEY and CDR2 as SMNVEV (reference sequence). This CDR3 comprises 12 residues. V lost 5 bases to trimming and J lost 5 bases, with 8 bases between them. CDR3 in DNA: TGTGCCAGCAGTCCCAAGAAAGATACGCAGTATTTT. This sequence encodes CASSPKKDTQYF.

This clonotype showed up just a few times. The chain joins TRBV3-1 to TRBJ1-2, with D unresolved. The V gene's germline CDR1 is LGHDT and CDR2 YNNKEL (reference sequence). The CDR3 runs to 16 residues. The germline V and J ends were trimmed by 4 bases and 2 bases, with 17 bases remaining between them. The CDR3 nucleotides are TGTGCCAGCAGCCCCCTAAGTTTCGGGCAGAACTATGGCTACACCTTC. Its translation is CASSPLSFGQNYGYTF.

V and J are TRBV19 and TRBJ1-2; TRBD1 might be the D (5 bases). The CDR3 contains 14 residues. The germline V gene has CDR1 LNHDA and CDR2 SQIVND (reference sequence). Trimming took off 7 bases at V and 3 bases at J, with 15 bases between the two ends. The CDR3 reads CASINSAGDYGYTF. The CDR3 DNA reads as TGTGCCAGTATCAACTCCGCGGGGGACTATGGCTACACCTTC.

In this sample, this clonotype turned up a few times. The chain has TRBV10-2 and TRBJ1-2, with D possibly TRBD1 on 5 matching bases. CDR1 and CDR2 (germline): WSHSY, SAAADI. This CDR3 has 15 amino acids. V was cut by 3 bases and J by 3 bases, with 14 bases left in between. The CDR3 nucleotides are TGCGCCAGCAGTGAAGGACGGGGGAGGGACTATGGCTACACCTTC. This encodes CASSEGRGRDYGYTF.